This is a list of T cell receptor beta chains from one sample in a study of cytomegalovirus exposure and HLA in healthy donors. Profiling relied on immunoSEQ multiplex PCR, and the TCRdb table lists in-frame clones only, not all of them. Here the sample spans approximately 190,000 clones, approximately 84% being singletons. The sample was PBMCs. Receptors originate from a woman aged 50 to 60 in good health and CMV-seropositive. The CDR3 runs from the conserved cysteine through the conserved F or W. A D gene is named only where the DNA matches it firmly. Size values are once, few and many counts, or a class for expanded clones, and some rows have none.

v_call	clone_size	d_call	j_call	cdr3_nt	cdr3_aa
TRBV27	.	.	TRBJ1-1	TGTGCCAGCAGAAGGGGCAGTATCATGAACACTGAAGCTTTCTTT	CASRRGSIMNTEAFF
TRBV11-3	.	.	TRBJ2-1	TGTGCCAGCAGCGTCAGCAATGAGCAGTTCTTC	CASSVSNEQFF
TRBV27	.	TRBD1	TRBJ2-1	TGTGCCAGCAGCCCTACCTGGGGGGGACAGGGTGGGGGCAATGAGCAGTTCTTC	CASSPTWGGQGGGNEQFF
TRBV7-2	.	.	TRBJ1-3	TGTGCCAGCAGTCGACAGGTTTTATCTGGAAACACCATATATTTT	CASSRQVLSGNTIYF
TRBV25-1	.	TRBD1	TRBJ1-4	TGTGCCAGCAGTGACAGGACAGGGCCGGGGAATGAAAAACTGTTTTTT	CASSDRTGPGNEKLFF
TRBV6-6	.	TRBD1	TRBJ1-1	TGTGCCAGCAGGGCTGGGACAGGGCTGAACACTGAAGCTTTCTTT	CASRAGTGLNTEAFF
TRBV9	.	TRBD1	TRBJ2-7	TGTGCCAGCAGCGCAGGACAGGGTCCCTACGAGCAGTACTTC	CASSAGQGPYEQYF
TRBV7-2	.	TRBD2	TRBJ2-7	TGTGCCAGCAGCTCCTTTCTGCGGGGGAGCACCTTGATCTACGAGCAGTACTTC	CASSSFLRGSTLIYEQYF
TRBV5-1	.	.	TRBJ1-2	TGCGCCAGCAGCTTGGCTGAGGGTTTGTCTGGCTACACCTTC	CASSLAEGLSGYTF
TRBV28	few	.	TRBJ1-4	TGTGCCAGCAGTTTCCCGGGGGGTAATGAAAAACTGTTTTTT	CASSFPGGNEKLFF
TRBV9	.	TRBD1	TRBJ2-7	TGTGCCAGCAGCGCCCAACCGGGACAGTCGGGGGAGCAGTACTTC	CASSAQPGQSGEQYF
TRBV4-1	once	TRBD2	TRBJ2-1	TGCGCCAGCAGCCAGACTCCCCGACTAGCGGGGGGATACAATGAGCAGTTCTTC	CASSQTPRLAGGYNEQFF
TRBV5-1	.	TRBD2	TRBJ2-1	TGCGCCAGCAGACTAGCGGGGGGGCCTATCCCCTACAATGAGCAGTTCTTC	CASRLAGGPIPYNEQFF
TRBV5-1	.	TRBD2	TRBJ2-3	TGCGCCAGCAGCTTGGCAAGCGGGATGGGCACAGATACGCAGTATTTT	CASSLASGMGTDTQYF
TRBV5-4	.	.	TRBJ1-1	TGTGCCAGCAGCCAGTACAGGGAGAACACTGAAGCTTTCTTT	CASSQYRENTEAFF
TRBV9	.	.	TRBJ2-7	TGTGCCAGCAGCCCCTCTGGGGGGGGGCCTCACGAGCAGTACTTC	CASSPSGGGPHEQYF
TRBV18	.	TRBD1	TRBJ2-7	TGTGCCAGCTCACCTCCGGACAGGGGAGGCTTCCACGAGCAGTACTTC	CASSPPDRGGFHEQYF
TRBV6-6	.	TRBD1	TRBJ1-2	TGTGCCAGCGGGGACAGGACTAACTATGGCTACACCTTC	CASGDRTNYGYTF
TRBV30	.	.	TRBJ1-4	TGTGCCTGGAGTGTACTTGGGGCCGGTGAAAAACTGTTTTTT	CAWSVLGAGEKLFF
TRBV6-5	.	.	TRBJ1-2	TGTGCCAGCAGTACGGTACTACAGGGTACCTATGGCTACACCTTC	CASSTVLQGTYGYTF
TRBV6-5	.	.	TRBJ1-2	TGTGCCAGCAGTTACTCGGGCCTCCTAGGGAGTGGCTACACCTTC	CASSYSGLLGSGYTF
TRBV9	.	.	TRBJ1-6	TGTGCCAGCAGCGTTGCGGGAGACTCACCCCTCCACTTT	CASSVAGDSPLHF
TRBV7-9	.	.	TRBJ1-2	TGTTCCAGCAGGTCGGGGAACTATGGCTACACCTTC	CSSRSGNYGYTF
TRBV2	.	.	TRBJ1-5	TGTGCCAGCAGTCAACAGGGTCCAGGCCAGCCCCAGCATTTT	CASSQQGPGQPQHF
TRBV4-2	.	TRBD1	TRBJ1-5	TGTGCCAGCAGCCCCAGGGGGATCTTTCAGCCCCAGCATTTT	CASSPRGIFQPQHF
TRBV9	.	.	TRBJ2-2	TGTGCCAGCAGCACTTACAGGAACACCGGGGAGCTGTTTTTT	CASSTYRNTGELFF
TRBV5-1	.	.	TRBJ1-2	TGCGCCAGCAGCCCGGAGGCGGGGGCGGTCTATGGCTACACCTTC	CASSPEAGAVYGYTF
TRBV7-2	.	.	TRBJ1-1	TGTGCCAGCAGCTTAGTTGGAACAGAAATGAACACTGAAGCTTTCTTT	CASSLVGTEMNTEAFF
TRBV6-6	few	.	TRBJ1-1	TGTGCCAGCAACAACGGGGGAGGGGTGAACACTGAAGCTTTCTTT	CASNNGGGVNTEAFF
TRBV27	.	TRBD1	TRBJ1-4	TGTGCCAGCAGTTTCACGGACAGGTCTAATGAAAAACTGTTTTTT	CASSFTDRSNEKLFF
TRBV5-1	.	TRBD1	TRBJ1-5	TGCGCCAGCAGCCAGGGACAGGGGCAACAGCCCCAGCATTTT	CASSQGQGQQPQHF
TRBV30	.	.	TRBJ1-6	TGTGCCTGGAGTGTATATGTAGATTCACCCCTCCACTTT	CAWSVYVDSPLHF
TRBV18	.	.	TRBJ2-3	TGTGCCAGCTCACGAGGACTGGAGGCCACAGATACGCAGTATTTT	CASSRGLEATDTQYF
TRBV9	.	.	TRBJ2-1	TGTGCCAGCAGCGTAGGAGTAGGGTCCATACAGGGTGAGCAGTTCTTC	CASSVGVGSIQGEQFF
TRBV5-1	once	TRBD1	TRBJ2-5	TGCGCCAGCAGCGAGAAGGACAGGGGAGCGGAGACCCAGTACTTC	CASSEKDRGAETQYF
TRBV7-7	.	TRBD1	TRBJ2-5	TGTGCTAGCAGCTTAGGGGGGGGACAGGGTTCGTGGAGGGAGACCCAGTACTTC	CASSLGGGQGSWRETQYF
TRBV27	.	TRBD1	TRBJ1-5	TGTGCCAGCAGTTTAGGGACAGCGATAGTTTTGGGCAATCAGCCCCAGCATTTT	CASSLGTAIVLGNQPQHF
TRBV18	.	.	TRBJ1-5	TGTGCCAGCTCACCGTCGGACAGTCGGCCCCAGCATTTT	CASSPSDSRPQHF
TRBV9	.	.	TRBJ2-1	TGTGCCAGCAGCGTAGGTATCAGGGGCATAAATGAGCAGTTCTTC	CASSVGIRGINEQFF